This paragraph reports one T cell receptor (beta chain). Its antigen is undetermined. The junction does not match germline at one end; this may be a read error. The sample originates from a study of OX40 agonist ivuxolimab in advanced cancers. General study points: In a subset of nonresponders, normalized T-cell clonal expansion was also low.

CDR3 length: 14 residues. Germline CDR1 and CDR2: SGHDT and YYEEEE. Method: immunoSEQ multiplex PCR; TCRdb's copy keeps in-frame clones and lacks some. Here the sample spans 99,000 or so clones, around 90% being singletons. The sequence was collected from an adult with an advanced solid tumor such as melanoma, head and neck, liver or kidney cancer. Sequences were derived from CD4+ or CD8+ T cells sorted from blood, sampled in a trial of the OX40 agonist ivuxolimab. This rearrangement joins TRBV5-6 to TRBJ2-7; TRBD2 matches at 14 bases. Written as DNA, the CDR3 is TGTGCCAGCAGTTTGGGACTAGCGGGAGACGAGCAGTACTTC. This codes for CASSLGLAGDEQYF. The whole variable domain, remainder taken from reference TRBV5-6 and TRBJ2-7, is DAGVTQSPTHLIKTRGQQVTLRCSPKSGHDTVSWYQQALGQGPQFIFQYYEEEERQRGNFPDRFSGHQFPNYSSELNVNALLLGDSALYLCASSLGLAGDEQYFGPGTRLTVT.